The clone carrying this T cell receptor (beta chain) was seen a handful of times. This sample is part of a study of blood T cell repertoires in COVID-19. CDR1 and CDR2 from the germline V gene are LNHDA and SQIVND (reference sequence). This CDR3 contains 13 residues. The V end lost 4 bases, the J end lost 3 bases, and 7 bases lay between the germline ends. The repertoire was sequenced with immunoSEQ multiplex PCR; TCRdb's copy has only in-frame clones and lacks some. The table records roughly 340,000 clones, about 87% of them present only once. This sequence originates from a woman between 45 and 60 years old with COVID-19, enrolled during active disease. This chain joins TRBV19 and TRBJ1-5, with no clear D. Specimen: peripheral blood. The CDR3 nucleotides are TGTGCCAGTAGTACACGGGACAATCAGCCCCAGCATTTT. Translated: CASSTRDNQPQHF. Full variable domain (outside the CDR3, taken from reference TRBV19 and TRBJ1-5): DGGITQSPKYLFRKEGQNVTLSCEQNLNHDAMYWYRQDPGQGLRLIYYSQIVNDFQKGDIAEGYSVSREKKESFPLTVTSAQKNPTAFYLCASSTRDNQPQHFGDGTRLSIL.